The sample holds many counts of the clone carrying this TCR beta chain. Its target is unknown. The length of the CDR3 is 15 residues. Germline CDR1 and CDR2: PRHDT and FYEKMQ (reference sequence). The V segment lost 5 bases and the J segment 4 bases; nucleotides outside the gene matches: 7. This record comes from a study of Graves' ophthalmopathy and Graves' hyperthyroidism. Study-wide points: Most clonotypes expanded in thyroid above 0.001 frequency were present in blood too.

Researchers took RNA transcripts and amplified TCR beta CDR3 regions from them. HTBI-primed RT-PCR formed the first round, and a multiplex PCR formed the second. TCRdb called the multiplex PCR reads again in MiXCR, with one record for every CDR3 protein. The profile shows under 350,000 distinct CDR3 sequences, about a sixth of them singletons. The gene calls are TRBV13 and TRBJ1-5, with 8 bases lining up with TRBD1. The receptor was isolated from an adult man with Graves' ophthalmopathy. The sequenced sample consisted of peripheral blood. This CDR3 is CASSRTGQGNQPQHF. CDR3 DNA: TGTGCCAGCAGCCGAACAGGACAGGGAAATCAGCCCCAGCATTTT.